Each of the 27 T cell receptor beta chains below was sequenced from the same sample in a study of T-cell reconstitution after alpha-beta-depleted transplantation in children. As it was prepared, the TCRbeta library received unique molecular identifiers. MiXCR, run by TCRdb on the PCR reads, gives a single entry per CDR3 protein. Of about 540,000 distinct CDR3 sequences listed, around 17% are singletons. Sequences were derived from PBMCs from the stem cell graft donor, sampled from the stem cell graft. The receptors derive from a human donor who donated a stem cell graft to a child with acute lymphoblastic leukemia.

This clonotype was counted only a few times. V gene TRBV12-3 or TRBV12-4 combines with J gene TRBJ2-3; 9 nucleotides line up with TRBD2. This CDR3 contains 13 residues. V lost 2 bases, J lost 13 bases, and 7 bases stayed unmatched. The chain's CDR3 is CASSLSLAGGEYF. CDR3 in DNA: TGTGCCAGCAGTTTATCGTTGGCGGGAGGGGAGTATTTT.

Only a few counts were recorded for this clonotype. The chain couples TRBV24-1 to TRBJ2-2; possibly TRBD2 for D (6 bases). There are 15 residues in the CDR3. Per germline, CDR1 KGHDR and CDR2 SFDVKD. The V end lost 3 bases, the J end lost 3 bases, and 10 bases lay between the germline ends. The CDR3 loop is CATSDPGADTGELFF. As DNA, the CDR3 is TGTGCCACCAGTGATCCGGGAGCCGACACCGGGGAGCTGTTTTTT.

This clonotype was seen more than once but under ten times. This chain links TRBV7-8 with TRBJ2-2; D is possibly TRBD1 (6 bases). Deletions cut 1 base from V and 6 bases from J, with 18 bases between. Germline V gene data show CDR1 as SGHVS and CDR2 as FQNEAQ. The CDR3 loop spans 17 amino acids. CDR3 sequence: CASSLGGHGLSPGELFF. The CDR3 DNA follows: TGTGCCAGCAGCTTAGGGGGACACGGACTCAGTCCCGGGGAGCTGTTTTTT.

CDR3 in DNA: TGTGCCAGCTCACCAGTACTGGCTAGCGAAGACAATGAGCAGTTCTTC. Its translation is CASSPVLASEDNEQFF. V is TRBV18 and J is TRBJ2-1; possibly TRBD2 for D (6 bases). The CDR3 covers 16 residues. V was shortened by 2 bases and J by 5 bases, with 16 bases between the two germline ends. Germline lookup yields CDR1 KGHSH and CDR2 LQKENI.

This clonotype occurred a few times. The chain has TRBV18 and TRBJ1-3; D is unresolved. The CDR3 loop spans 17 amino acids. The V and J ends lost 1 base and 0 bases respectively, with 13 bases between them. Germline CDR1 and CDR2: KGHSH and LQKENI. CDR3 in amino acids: CASSPQAGFSSGNTIYF. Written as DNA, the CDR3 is TGTGCCAGCTCACCACAGGCAGGTTTCAGCTCTGGAAACACCATATATTTT.

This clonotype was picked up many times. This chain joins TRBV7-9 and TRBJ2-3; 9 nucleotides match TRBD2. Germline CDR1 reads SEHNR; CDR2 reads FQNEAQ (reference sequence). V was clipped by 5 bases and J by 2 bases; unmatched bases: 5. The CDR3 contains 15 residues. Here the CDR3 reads CASSPIAGVTDTQYF. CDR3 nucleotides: TGTGCCAGCAGCCCGATAGCGGGAGTCACAGATACGCAGTATTTT.

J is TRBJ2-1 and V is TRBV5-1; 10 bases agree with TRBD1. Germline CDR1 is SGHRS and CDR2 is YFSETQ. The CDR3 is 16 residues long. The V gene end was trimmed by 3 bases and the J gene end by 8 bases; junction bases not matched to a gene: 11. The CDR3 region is CASSSFRDRGPDEQFF. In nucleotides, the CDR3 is TGCGCCAGCAGCTCCTTCCGGGACAGGGGACCCGATGAGCAGTTCTTC.

The chain's CDR3 is CASSSYPGAGVYNEQFF. The CDR3 nucleotides are TGTGCCAGCAGCTCCTACCCAGGGGCGGGAGTGTACAATGAGCAGTTCTTC. The V and J genes are TRBV11-2 and TRBJ2-1, with a weak D call TRBD2 (7 bases). This CDR3 is 17 amino acids long. The V gene lost 4 bases and the J gene lost 4 bases, with 20 bases spanning the gap. Germline CDR1 reads SGHAT; CDR2 reads FQNNGV.

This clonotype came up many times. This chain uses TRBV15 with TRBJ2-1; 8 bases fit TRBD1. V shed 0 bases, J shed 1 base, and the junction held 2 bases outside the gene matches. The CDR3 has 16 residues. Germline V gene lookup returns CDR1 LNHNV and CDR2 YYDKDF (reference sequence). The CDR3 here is CATSRDRDRSYNEQFF. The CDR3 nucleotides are TGTGCCACCAGCAGAGACCGGGACAGGTCCTACAATGAGCAGTTCTTC.

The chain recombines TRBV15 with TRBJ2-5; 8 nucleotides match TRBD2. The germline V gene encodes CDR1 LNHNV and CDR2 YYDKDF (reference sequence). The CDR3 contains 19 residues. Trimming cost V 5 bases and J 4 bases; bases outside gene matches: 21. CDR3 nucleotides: TGTGCCACCAGCGCGATGGTGAGCCCAGGTGTCGGACTAGCAGAGACCCAGTACTTC. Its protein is CATSAMVSPGVGLAETQYF.

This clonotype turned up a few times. In DNA, the CDR3 is TGCAGCGTTGCGGGGGGGAGCGTCTACTATGGCTACACCTTC. Translating it yields CSVAGGSVYYGYTF. V and J are TRBV29-1 and TRBJ1-2; D might be TRBD1 (5 bases). Looked up from germline, CDR1 is SQVTM and CDR2 is ANQGSEA. V was cut by 4 bases and J by 3 bases, with 15 bases left in between. This CDR3 contains 14 residues.

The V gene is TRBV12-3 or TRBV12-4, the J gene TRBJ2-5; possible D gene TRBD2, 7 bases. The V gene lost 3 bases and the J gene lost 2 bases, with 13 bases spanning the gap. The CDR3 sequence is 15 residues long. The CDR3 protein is CASSFRGGGQETQYF. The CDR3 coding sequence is TGTGCCAGCAGTTTTCGGGGAGGGGGTCAAGAGACCCAGTACTTC.

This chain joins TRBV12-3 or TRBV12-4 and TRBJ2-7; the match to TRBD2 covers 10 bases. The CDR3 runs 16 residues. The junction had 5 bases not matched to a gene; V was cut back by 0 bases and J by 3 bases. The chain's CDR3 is CASSLARASGSYEQYF. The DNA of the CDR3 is TGTGCCAGCAGTTTAGCCCGGGCTAGCGGGAGCTACGAGCAGTACTTC.

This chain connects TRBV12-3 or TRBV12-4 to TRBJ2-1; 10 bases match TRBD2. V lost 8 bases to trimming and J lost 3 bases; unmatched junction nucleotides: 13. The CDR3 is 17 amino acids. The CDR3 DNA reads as TGTGCCAGCCGTGGACTAGCGGATCCTGCGTACTACAATGAGCAGTTCTTC. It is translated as CASRGLADPAYYNEQFF.

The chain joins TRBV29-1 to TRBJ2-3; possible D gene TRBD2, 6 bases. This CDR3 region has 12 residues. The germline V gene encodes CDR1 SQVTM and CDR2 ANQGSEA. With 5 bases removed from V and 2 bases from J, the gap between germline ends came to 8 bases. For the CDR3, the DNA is TGCAGCGTTTGGGACTCCACAGATACGCAGTATTTT. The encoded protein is CSVWDSTDTQYF.

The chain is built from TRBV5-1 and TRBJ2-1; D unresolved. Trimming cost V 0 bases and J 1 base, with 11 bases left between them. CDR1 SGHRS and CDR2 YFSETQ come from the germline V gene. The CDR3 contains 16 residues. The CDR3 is CASSLASLGSYNEQFF. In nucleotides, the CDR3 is TGCGCCAGCAGCTTGGCCAGCCTCGGGTCCTACAATGAGCAGTTCTTC.

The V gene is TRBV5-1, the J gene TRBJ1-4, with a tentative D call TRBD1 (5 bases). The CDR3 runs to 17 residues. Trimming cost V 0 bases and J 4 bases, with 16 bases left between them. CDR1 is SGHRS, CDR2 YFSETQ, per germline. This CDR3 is CASSLGKSTALNEKLFF. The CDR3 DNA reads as TGCGCCAGCAGCTTGGGGAAATCGACAGCTCTTAATGAAAAACTGTTTTTT.

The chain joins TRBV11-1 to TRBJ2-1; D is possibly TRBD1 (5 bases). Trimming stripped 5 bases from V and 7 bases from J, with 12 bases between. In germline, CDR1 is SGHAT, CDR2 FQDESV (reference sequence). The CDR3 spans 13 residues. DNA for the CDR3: TGTGCCAGCAGCCTGAGACAGCTAAATGAGCAGTTCTTC. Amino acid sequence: CASSLRQLNEQFF.

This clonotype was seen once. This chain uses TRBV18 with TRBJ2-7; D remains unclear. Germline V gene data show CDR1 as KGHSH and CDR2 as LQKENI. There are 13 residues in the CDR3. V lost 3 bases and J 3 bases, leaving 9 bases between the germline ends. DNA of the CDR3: TGTGCCAGCTCACCGGGCAGATACTACGAGCAGTACTTC. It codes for CASSPGRYYEQYF.

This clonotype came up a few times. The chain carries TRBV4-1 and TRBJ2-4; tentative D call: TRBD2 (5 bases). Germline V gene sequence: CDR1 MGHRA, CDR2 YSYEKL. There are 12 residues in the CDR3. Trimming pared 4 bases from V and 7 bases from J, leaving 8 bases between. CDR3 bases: TGCGCCAGCAGCCCGACTACCAACATTCAGTACTTC. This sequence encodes CASSPTTNIQYF.

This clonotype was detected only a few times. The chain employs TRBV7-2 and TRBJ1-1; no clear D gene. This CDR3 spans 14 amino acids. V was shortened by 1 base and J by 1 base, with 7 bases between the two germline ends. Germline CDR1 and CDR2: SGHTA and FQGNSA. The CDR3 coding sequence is TGTGCCAGCAGCTTAGATTCCGGGAACACTGAAGCTTTCTTT. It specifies CASSLDSGNTEAFF.

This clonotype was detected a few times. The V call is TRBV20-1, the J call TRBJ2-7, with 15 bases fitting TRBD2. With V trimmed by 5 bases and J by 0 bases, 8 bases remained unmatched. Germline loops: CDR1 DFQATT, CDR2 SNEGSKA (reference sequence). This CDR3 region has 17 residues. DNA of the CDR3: TGCAGTGCTGGGGGGACTAGCGGGAGGAAAGGCTCCTACGAGCAGTACTTC. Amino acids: CSAGGTSGRKGSYEQYF.

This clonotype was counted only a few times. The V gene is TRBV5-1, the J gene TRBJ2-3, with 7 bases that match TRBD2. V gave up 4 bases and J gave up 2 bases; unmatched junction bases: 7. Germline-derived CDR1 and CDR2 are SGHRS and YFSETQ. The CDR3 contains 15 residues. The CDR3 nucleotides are TGCGCCAGCAGCAATAGTCTAGCGGACACAGATACGCAGTATTTT. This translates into CASSNSLADTDTQYF.

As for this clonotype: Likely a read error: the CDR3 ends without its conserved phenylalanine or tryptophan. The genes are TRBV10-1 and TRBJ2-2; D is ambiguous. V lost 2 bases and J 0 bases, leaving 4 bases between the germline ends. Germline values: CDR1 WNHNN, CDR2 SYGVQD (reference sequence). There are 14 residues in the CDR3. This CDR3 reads CASSEVANTGELFL. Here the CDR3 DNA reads TGCGCCAGCAGTGAGGTCGCGAACACCGGGGAGCTGTTTTTG.

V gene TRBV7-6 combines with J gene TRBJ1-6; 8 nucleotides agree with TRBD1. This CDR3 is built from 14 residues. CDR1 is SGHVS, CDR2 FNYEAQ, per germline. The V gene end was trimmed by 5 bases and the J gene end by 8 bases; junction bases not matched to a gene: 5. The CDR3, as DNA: TGTGCCAGCAGCCTCGACAGGGGTTATTCACCCCTCCACTTT. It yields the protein CASSLDRGYSPLHF.

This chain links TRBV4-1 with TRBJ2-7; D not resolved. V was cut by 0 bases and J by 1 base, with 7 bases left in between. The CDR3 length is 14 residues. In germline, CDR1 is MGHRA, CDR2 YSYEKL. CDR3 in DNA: TGCGCCAGCAGCCAAGAAGGGTGGTCCTACGAGCAGTACTTC. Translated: CASSQEGWSYEQYF.

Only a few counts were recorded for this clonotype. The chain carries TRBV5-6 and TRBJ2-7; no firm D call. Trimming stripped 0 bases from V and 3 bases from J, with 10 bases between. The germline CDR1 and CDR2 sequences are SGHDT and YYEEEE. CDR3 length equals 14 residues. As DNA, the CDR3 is TGTGCCAGCAGCTTGGCCGTCAGCTACTACGAGCAGTACTTC. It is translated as CASSLAVSYYEQYF.